What follows is one T cell receptor (beta chain) and its context. What it binds is not known. Per the germline V gene, CDR1 is DFQATT and CDR2 is SNEGSKA (reference sequence). V was pared by 3 bases and J by 4 bases, with 10 bases of the junction left unmatched. The CDR3 consists of 16 residues. cDNA libraries for TCR alpha and TCR beta, carrying sample barcodes and UMIs, came from 5'RACE with constant-segment primers. MiXCR was run by TCRdb on the 5' RACE reads, yielding one entry per CDR3 protein. The table records 430,000 or so distinct CDR3 sequences, approximately 25% of them present only once. The data stem from a study of T-cell memory formation after mild COVID-19. Study findings and constraints: CD4+ bias marked clones expanding day 15 to 37, unlike balanced contracting clones. Proof of SARS-CoV-2 specificity was absent for the second-wave clones that crested on day 37.

The source is an adult woman who had mild COVID-19 (a few samples of this study predate the infection). Cell type and time point are not known. This rearrangement joins TRBV20-1 to TRBJ2-7; TRBD2 matches at 12 bases. Sequenced input: PBMCs or a T cell subset sorted from them (not recorded which). CDR3 nucleotide sequence: TGCAGTGCTAGCTCCCTGCAGACTAGCGGGAGTTACGAGCAGTACTTC. It specifies CSASSLQTSGSYEQYF.